This TCR beta chain was sequenced for a study of T cells in Graves' hyperthyroidism and ophthalmopathy. This clonotype came up many times. Amplification of TCR beta CDR3 regions used RNA as the template. The HTBI set primed first-round TCR CDR3 RT-PCR. TCRdb independently ran MiXCR on the multiplex PCR reads; one entry per CDR3 protein. The profile shows about 400,000 distinct CDR3 sequences, around 13% of them singletons. Germline CDR1 is SNHLY and CDR2 is FYNNEI. The junction had 8 bases not matched to a gene; V was cut back by 6 bases and J by 0 bases. The CDR3 totals 18 residues. Material: blood. The receptor was isolated from a woman in her twenties or thirties with Graves' ophthalmopathy. This sequence joins TRBV2 and TRBJ2-4; 13 nucleotides line up with TRBD2. The CDR3 coding sequence is TGTGCCAGCAGGGAGACTAGCGGGGGGACCCTAGCCAAAAACATTCAGTACTTC. Residues: CASRETSGGTLAKNIQYF.